This record concerns one TCR beta chain sequence. Its antigen is not identified. This sample was taken from a study of PD-1 blockade in classical Hodgkin lymphoma. The table came from immunoSEQ multiplex PCR; TCRdb's copy has only in-frame clones and leaves some out. The data contain roughly 97,000 clones, 80% to 85% of them singletons. After autologous stem cell transplantation all patients relapsed, and prior brentuximab vedotin exposure differed between cohorts. Whole-study results and caveats: Those patients who began receiving nivolumab less than 1 year after ASCT had lower diversity, and they were excluded.

The CDR3 covers 17 residues. Germline CDR1 is LNHDA and CDR2 is SQIVND (reference sequence). The trim removed 0 bases at V and 3 bases at J, leaving 3 bases unmatched. The chain is built from TRBV19 and TRBJ2-4; TRBD2 aligns across 12 bases. This receptor was identified in a human donor with classical Hodgkin lymphoma. Specimen: peripheral blood mononuclear cells (PBMCs), collected at baseline. The CDR3 spells CASSIERLAGVKNIQYF. CDR3 DNA sequence: TGTGCCAGTAGTATAGAAAGACTAGCGGGGGTCAAAAACATTCAGTACTTC.